The next 11 T cell receptor beta chains were all read from a single sample in a study of long-term antiretroviral therapy in people with HIV. The run of the v3.0 immunoSEQ assay was at survey level. The table came from immunoSEQ multiplex PCR; TCRdb's copy has only in-frame clones and leaves some out. The table has 25,000 to 35,000 clones, around 80% seen once; the top ten hold roughly 10%. The input for sequencing was unsorted PBMCs, taken almost 2.9 years after starting antiretroviral therapy. These receptors came from a man aged 25-45 years with HIV.

This clone was seen a few times. V gene TRBV11-3 combines with J gene TRBJ2-2, with D unresolved. Germline V gene sequence: CDR1 SGHNT, CDR2 YENEEA. There are 13 residues in the CDR3. Trimming took off 3 bases at V and 5 bases at J, with 7 bases between the two ends. CDR3 loop: CASSLYVTGELFF. CDR3 in DNA: TGTGCCAGCAGCTTGTATGTGACCGGGGAGCTGTTTTTT. The entire variable domain, with the rest obtained from reference TRBV11-3 and TRBJ2-2, is as follows: EAGVVQSPRYKIIEKKQPVAFWCNPISGHNTLYWYLQNLGQGPELLIRYENEEAVDDSQLPKDRFSAERLKGVDSTLKIQPAELGDSAVYLCASSLYVTGELFFGEGSRLTVL.

CDR3 amino acids: CASSGTSGTGEQYF. The CDR3 DNA sequence: TGTGCCAGCAGCGGGACTAGCGGGACGGGGGAGCAGTACTTC. The rearrangement links TRBV9 to TRBJ2-7, with 12 bases aligning to TRBD2. Per germline, CDR1 SGDLS and CDR2 YYNGEE. This CDR3 has 14 residues. The J segment lost 7 bases and the V segment lost 3 bases, leaving 5 bases of the junction unmatched.

J is TRBJ1-1 and V is TRBV9; D perhaps matches TRBD1 (5 bases). Germline CDR1 reads SGDLS; CDR2 reads YYNGEE. This CDR3 has 14 amino acids. Trimming shortened V by 0 bases and J by 7 bases, and 13 bases separated the two germline ends. The CDR3 nucleotides read TGTGCCAGCAGCGTAGTTGGGGCCCAGGGTGAAGCTTTCTTT. As protein: CASSVVGAQGEAFF.

This clone was detected a few times. This chain connects TRBV9 to TRBJ2-2, with TRBD2 matching 7 bases. The CDR3 contains 11 residues. V lost 7 bases to trimming and J lost 7 bases; unmatched junction nucleotides: 1. Germline V gene data show CDR1 as SGDLS and CDR2 as YYNGEE. CDR3 DNA: TGTGCCAGCGGGGGGGGCGGGGAGCTGTTTTTT. Its protein product is CASGGGGELFF.

The V call is TRBV7-2, the J call TRBJ1-5; 8 bases match TRBD1. Germline CDR1 SGHTA, CDR2 FQGNSA. V was pared by 1 base and J by 12 bases, with 5 bases of the junction left unmatched. The CDR3 has 13 residues. The CDR3 loop is CASSLVPDRDQHF. Here the CDR3 DNA reads TGTGCCAGCAGCTTAGTCCCGGACAGGGACCAGCATTTT.

The J gene is TRBJ2-2, the V gene TRBV19; D ambiguous. This CDR3 spans 16 amino acids. The ends were cut back, 4 bases at V and 0 bases at J, with 12 bases in the middle. CDR1 and CDR2 from the germline V gene are LNHDA and SQIVND (reference sequence). CDR3 sequence reads: CASSKLRVSNTGELFF. For the CDR3, the DNA is TGTGCCAGTAGTAAACTTCGGGTTTCGAACACCGGGGAGCTGTTTTTT.

This chain uses TRBV5-1 with TRBJ2-2, with D hard to call. This CDR3 contains 13 residues. Germline loops: CDR1 SGHRS, CDR2 YFSETQ. Between the trimmed V and J ends, which lost 4 bases and 5 bases, there was a span of 9 bases. In nucleotides, the CDR3 is TGCGCCAGCAGCCACACCGTAACCGGGGAGCTGTTTTTT. Its translation is CASSHTVTGELFF.

This chain connects TRBV23-1 to TRBJ1-2; unclear D gene. TRBV23-1 is known as an ORF, though its function is uncertain. The CDR3 runs to 13 residues. V gave up 6 bases and J gave up 2 bases, with 10 bases separating them. Here the CDR3 DNA reads TGCGCCAGCAGCCAACAGAGGAACTATGGCTACACCTTC. It encodes CASSQQRNYGYTF.

This clone was seen only a few times. This chain links TRBV5-6 with TRBJ2-7, with no clear D. Trimming shortened V by 1 base and J by 1 base, and 9 bases separated the two germline ends. The CDR3 length is 14 residues. In germline, CDR1 is SGHDT, CDR2 YYEEEE. The CDR3 sequence is CASSLSLVSYEQYF. In DNA, the CDR3 is TGTGCCAGCAGCTTGAGTCTGGTATCCTACGAGCAGTACTTC.

The gene calls are TRBV7-9 and TRBJ1-5; unclear D gene. This CDR3 spans 14 amino acids. The germline gives CDR1 SEHNR, CDR2 FQNEAQ (reference sequence). Trimming shortened V by 1 base and J by 5 bases, and 9 bases separated the two germline ends. The CDR3 is CASSLEASDQPQHF. As DNA, the CDR3 is TGTGCCAGCAGCTTAGAAGCCTCAGATCAGCCCCAGCATTTT.

The chain employs TRBV5-1 and TRBJ2-7; D is unclear. The germline gives CDR1 SGHRS, CDR2 YFSETQ. This CDR3 comprises 13 residues. V shed 0 bases and J shed 0 bases, with 4 bases lying between them. CDR3 in DNA: TGCGCCAGCAGCTTGGCCCCCTCCTACGAGCAGTACTTC. Its translation is CASSLAPSYEQYF.